The sequence of this T cell receptor (beta chain) was determined in a study of T cell responses to AZD1222 COVID-19 vaccine. Overall study: Analysis merged second doses at about 4 or about 12 weeks.

TCRdb's table, derived via immunoSEQ multiplex PCR, lists solely in-frame clones and lacks some. The top ten hold about 1.5% of the sample, which has 130,000 to 150,000 clones, 85% to 90% seen once. Looked up from germline, CDR1 is LNHDA and CDR2 is SQIVND (reference sequence). Trimming removed 0 bases from V and 5 bases from J, with 10 bases in between. The CDR3 runs to 14 residues. The gene calls are TRBV19 and TRBJ1-2; the D is unclear. Here the sequenced sample was peripheral blood, taken on day 0 of AZD1222 vaccination. The TCR sequence derives from an adult in good health. The DNA of the CDR3 is TGTGCCAGTAGTATAGAGGGGAGGAAGTATGGCTACACCTTC. This gives the protein CASSIEGRKYGYTF.